This entry is about one TCR beta chain. Which antigen it targets is not known. Base qualities are not at hand, and no much larger clone is one base apart. Inclusive of the bounding cysteine and phenylalanine, the CDR3 is 15 residues long. Only the CDR3 part of the read is kept: 45 bases, read in frame from the first base. CDR1 GTSNPN and CDR2 SVGIG were looked up in the germline V gene (reference sequence). TCR beta repertoires were profiled from peripheral blood of about a dozen young patients with multiple sclerosis to demonstrate the VDJtools post-analysis software. Multiple sclerosis patients were children and adolescents aged 6 to 15 years. The method behind the library was PCR. TCRdb names Illumina HiSeq 2500 as the instrument used. To reduce PCR and sequencing biases, unique molecular identifiers were built into the TCR beta cDNA libraries. Every 1 to 10 million input T cells yielded roughly 0.5 million cDNA molecules, meaning each molecule approximated one T cell. Patient libraries were prepared and sequenced with the same protocol used for the earlier healthy control dataset. Within a given batch, samples were prepared together, multiplexed and sequenced on the same HiSeq lane. The paper's data handling went like this. MIGEC handled the raw barcoded reads, throwing out single-read molecular identifier groups before consensus assembly and CDR3 extraction. VDJtools was used for post-analysis of the clonotype tables, and diversity was normalized by down-sampling every dataset to the size of the smallest sample. To correct batch-related cross-sample contamination, repertoire overlap clustering matched CDR3 amino acid sequences but not nucleotide sequences. The raw public data were reprocessed by TCRdb itself: fastp quality trimming at Q25, MiXCR clonotype calling, in-frame beta chains only. Identical CDR3 protein sequences are pooled into one entry, listed with their most common genes and DNA. TCRdb's processing, not the authors' own work, is the source of the V and J calls. This sample has about 150,000 distinct CDR3 sequences in its table, and 30% of those were observed once. The ten largest make up less than 1.6% of the sample.

The sample is drawn from a study of post-analysis software for immune sequencing data (dated by TCRdb to between 2015 and 2016). Turning to the overall study: Disease courses on record covered relapsing-remitting, secondary progressive and progressive-relapsing multiple sclerosis, though some patients had no subtype annotation. A subset of samples was prepared in parallel using single-end sample barcoding, then pooled and co-amplified after Illumina adapter ligation. Patient repertoires were compared against over ten previously published healthy control repertoires from donors aged about 6 to 27 years. What the research found in general, with its limitations: Significantly higher frequencies in patients than in controls were found for five TRBV segments, including TRBV5-6, TRBV5-1 and TRBV20-1. The control group was slightly older than the multiple sclerosis patient group. Normalized Chao1 diversity was significantly lower in multiple sclerosis patients than controls, suggesting substantial peripheral T-cell clonal expansion. Strong co-clustering of samples prepared in the same batch was shown by direct clustering with F measure, prompting a batch-effect correction.

Input material: blood. The origin of this receptor is a girl aged 10 to 17 with multiple sclerosis. The sequence is built from TRBV30 and TRBJ2-1; the D gene identity is not certain. The end of the DNA fits TRBJ2-7 better, so the J call may be wrong. The nucleotide sequence reads TGTGCCTGGAGCGAGCCCCCAGACCGGTACAATGAGCAGTACTTC. This yields the protein CAWSEPPDRYNEQYF.